This T cell receptor beta chain is drawn from a study of blood T cell repertoires in COVID-19. The method was immunoSEQ multiplex PCR; TCRdb's version includes in-frame clones alone and lacks a portion of them. Of hundreds of thousands of clones in the sample, around 83% were seen once. In germline, CDR1 is KGHSH, CDR2 LQKENI. The CDR3 consists of 14 residues. Trimming left V 6 bases short and J 5 bases short, with 16 bases between. The receptor was isolated from a man aged 35 to 55 who had been exposed to COVID-19. This sequence joins TRBV18 and TRBJ1-1, with D hard to call. The specimen was PBMCs or T cells enriched from blood (not recorded which). The CDR3 is CASSRGTRRTEAFF. DNA of the CDR3: TGTGCCAGCTCCCGGGGTACCCGGCGGACTGAAGCTTTCTTT.